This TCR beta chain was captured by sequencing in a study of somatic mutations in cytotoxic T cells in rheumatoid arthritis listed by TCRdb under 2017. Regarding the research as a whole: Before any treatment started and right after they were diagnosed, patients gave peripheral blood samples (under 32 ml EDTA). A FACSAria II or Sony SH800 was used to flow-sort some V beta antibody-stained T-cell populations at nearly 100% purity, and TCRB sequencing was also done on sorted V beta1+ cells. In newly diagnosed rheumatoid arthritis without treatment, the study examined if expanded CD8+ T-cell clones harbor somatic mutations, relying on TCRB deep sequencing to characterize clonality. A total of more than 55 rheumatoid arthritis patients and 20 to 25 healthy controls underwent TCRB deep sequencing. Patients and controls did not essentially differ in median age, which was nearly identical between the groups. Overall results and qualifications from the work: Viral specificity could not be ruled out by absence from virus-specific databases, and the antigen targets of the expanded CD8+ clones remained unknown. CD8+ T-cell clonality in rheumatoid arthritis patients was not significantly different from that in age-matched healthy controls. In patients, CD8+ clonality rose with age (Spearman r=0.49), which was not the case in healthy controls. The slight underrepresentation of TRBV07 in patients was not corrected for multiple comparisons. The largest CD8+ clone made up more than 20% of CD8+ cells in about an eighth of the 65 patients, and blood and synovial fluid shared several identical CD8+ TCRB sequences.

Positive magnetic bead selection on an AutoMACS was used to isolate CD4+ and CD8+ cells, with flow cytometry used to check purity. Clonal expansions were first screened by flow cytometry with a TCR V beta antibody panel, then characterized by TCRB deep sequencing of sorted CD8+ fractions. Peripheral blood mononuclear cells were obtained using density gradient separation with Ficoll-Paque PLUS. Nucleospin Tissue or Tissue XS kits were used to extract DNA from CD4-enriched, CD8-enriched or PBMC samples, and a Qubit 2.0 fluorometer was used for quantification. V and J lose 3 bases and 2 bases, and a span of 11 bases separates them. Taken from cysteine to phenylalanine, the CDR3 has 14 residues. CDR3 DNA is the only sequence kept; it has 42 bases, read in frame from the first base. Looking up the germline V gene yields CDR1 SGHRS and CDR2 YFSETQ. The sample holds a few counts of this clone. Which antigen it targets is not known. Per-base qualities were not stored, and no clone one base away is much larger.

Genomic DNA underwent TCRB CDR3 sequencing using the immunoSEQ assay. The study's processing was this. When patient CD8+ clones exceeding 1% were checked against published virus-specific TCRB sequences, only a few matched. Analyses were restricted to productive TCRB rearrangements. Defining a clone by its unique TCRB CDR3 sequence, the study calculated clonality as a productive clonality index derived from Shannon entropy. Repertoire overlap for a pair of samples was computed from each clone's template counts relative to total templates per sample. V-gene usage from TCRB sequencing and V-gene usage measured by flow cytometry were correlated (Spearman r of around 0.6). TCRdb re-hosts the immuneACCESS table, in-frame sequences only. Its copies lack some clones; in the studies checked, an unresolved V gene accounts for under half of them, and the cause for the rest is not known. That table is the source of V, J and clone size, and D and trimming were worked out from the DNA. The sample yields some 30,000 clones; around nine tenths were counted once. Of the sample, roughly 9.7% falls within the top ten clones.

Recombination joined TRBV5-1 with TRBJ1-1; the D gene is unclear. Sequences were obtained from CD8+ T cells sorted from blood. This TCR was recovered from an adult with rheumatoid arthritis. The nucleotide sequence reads TGCGCCAGCAGCTCCGGTGGGAGAAACACTGAAGCTTTCTTT. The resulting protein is CASSSGGRNTEAFF.